The rows below give T cell receptor beta chains drawn from one sample of a study of shared clonotypes between healthy human individuals. Clones were read by immunoSEQ multiplex PCR, and TCRdb kept only the in-frame ones, dropping some. The sample lists more than 850,000 clones; around 78% were seen once. Material: memory CD4+ T cells from PBMCs. Every receptor here comes from a man aged 18 to 29 in good health. Some clones in this sample may be carry-over from other donors' samples. CDR3s include the opening cysteine and the closing phenylalanine or tryptophan. A clone size is listed for some rows: how often the clone was seen (once, few, many), or a class if it is expanded.

cdr3_aa: CASSYGQGSTEQYF; v_call: TRBV6-5; j_call: TRBJ2-7; clone_size: -
cdr3_aa: CSTKRNTEAFF; v_call: TRBV29-1; j_call: TRBJ1-1; clone_size: -
cdr3_aa: CASSQDGVEGVPREQYF; v_call: TRBV4-1; j_call: TRBJ2-7; clone_size: -
cdr3_aa: CASSLDPQREQYF; v_call: TRBV11-2; j_call: TRBJ2-7; clone_size: few
cdr3_aa: CASSQVLPGTTGAKGANVLTF; v_call: TRBV4-3; j_call: TRBJ2-6; clone_size: -
cdr3_aa: CSVATARDRFEAFF; v_call: TRBV29-1; j_call: TRBJ1-1; clone_size: -
cdr3_aa: CASRHRGVGTEAFF; v_call: TRBV7-2; j_call: TRBJ1-1; clone_size: -
cdr3_aa: CASSVDPGSTYEQYF; v_call: TRBV9; j_call: TRBJ2-7; clone_size: few
cdr3_aa: CASSLLGTLTADTQYF; v_call: TRBV5-1; j_call: TRBJ2-3; clone_size: -
cdr3_aa: CASSRQAPPGPGRFF; v_call: TRBV5-4; j_call: TRBJ2-1; clone_size: -
cdr3_aa: CASSWTSDNTGELFF; v_call: TRBV5-1; j_call: TRBJ2-2; clone_size: -
cdr3_aa: CASSLGEGNTEAFF; v_call: TRBV5-1; j_call: TRBJ1-1; clone_size: -
cdr3_aa: CASSFTLTAGTANNEQFF; v_call: TRBV11-2; j_call: TRBJ2-1; clone_size: -
cdr3_aa: CASSPPGLAGIDTQYF; v_call: TRBV18; j_call: TRBJ2-3; clone_size: -
cdr3_aa: CASSRSLGPFYGYTF; v_call: TRBV28; j_call: TRBJ1-2; clone_size: -
cdr3_aa: CASSRTGNEKLFF; v_call: TRBV2; j_call: TRBJ1-4; clone_size: -
cdr3_aa: CAWSPSRTRNTGELFF; v_call: TRBV30; j_call: TRBJ2-2; clone_size: -
cdr3_aa: CASSVGGTSAYEQYF; v_call: TRBV9; j_call: TRBJ2-7; clone_size: -
cdr3_aa: CASSLGLAGAYEQYF; v_call: TRBV7-2; j_call: TRBJ2-7; clone_size: -
cdr3_aa: CASSLAGTAYYEQYF; v_call: TRBV5-1; j_call: TRBJ2-7; clone_size: few
cdr3_aa: CATSLDEYTDTQYF; v_call: TRBV6-1; j_call: TRBJ2-3; clone_size: -
cdr3_aa: CASSGGGSRDEQYF; v_call: TRBV6-1; j_call: TRBJ2-7; clone_size: once
cdr3_aa: CASSPGGYTEAFF; v_call: TRBV4-3; j_call: TRBJ1-1; clone_size: -